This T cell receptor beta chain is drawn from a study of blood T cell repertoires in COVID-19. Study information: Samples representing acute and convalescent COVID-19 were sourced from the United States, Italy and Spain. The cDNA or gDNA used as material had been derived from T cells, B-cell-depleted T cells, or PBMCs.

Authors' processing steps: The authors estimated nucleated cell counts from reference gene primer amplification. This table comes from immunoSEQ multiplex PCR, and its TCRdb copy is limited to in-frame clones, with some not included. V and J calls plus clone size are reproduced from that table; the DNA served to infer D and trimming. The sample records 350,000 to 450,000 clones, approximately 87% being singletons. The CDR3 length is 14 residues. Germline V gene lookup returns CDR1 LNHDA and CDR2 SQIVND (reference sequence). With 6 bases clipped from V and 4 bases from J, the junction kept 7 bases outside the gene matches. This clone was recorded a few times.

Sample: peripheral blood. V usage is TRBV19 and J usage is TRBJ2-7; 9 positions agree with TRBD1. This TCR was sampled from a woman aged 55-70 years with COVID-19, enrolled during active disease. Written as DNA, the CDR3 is TGTGCCAGTAGCCAACAGGGGGCGAGGTACGAGCAGTACTTC. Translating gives CASSQQGARYEQYF.